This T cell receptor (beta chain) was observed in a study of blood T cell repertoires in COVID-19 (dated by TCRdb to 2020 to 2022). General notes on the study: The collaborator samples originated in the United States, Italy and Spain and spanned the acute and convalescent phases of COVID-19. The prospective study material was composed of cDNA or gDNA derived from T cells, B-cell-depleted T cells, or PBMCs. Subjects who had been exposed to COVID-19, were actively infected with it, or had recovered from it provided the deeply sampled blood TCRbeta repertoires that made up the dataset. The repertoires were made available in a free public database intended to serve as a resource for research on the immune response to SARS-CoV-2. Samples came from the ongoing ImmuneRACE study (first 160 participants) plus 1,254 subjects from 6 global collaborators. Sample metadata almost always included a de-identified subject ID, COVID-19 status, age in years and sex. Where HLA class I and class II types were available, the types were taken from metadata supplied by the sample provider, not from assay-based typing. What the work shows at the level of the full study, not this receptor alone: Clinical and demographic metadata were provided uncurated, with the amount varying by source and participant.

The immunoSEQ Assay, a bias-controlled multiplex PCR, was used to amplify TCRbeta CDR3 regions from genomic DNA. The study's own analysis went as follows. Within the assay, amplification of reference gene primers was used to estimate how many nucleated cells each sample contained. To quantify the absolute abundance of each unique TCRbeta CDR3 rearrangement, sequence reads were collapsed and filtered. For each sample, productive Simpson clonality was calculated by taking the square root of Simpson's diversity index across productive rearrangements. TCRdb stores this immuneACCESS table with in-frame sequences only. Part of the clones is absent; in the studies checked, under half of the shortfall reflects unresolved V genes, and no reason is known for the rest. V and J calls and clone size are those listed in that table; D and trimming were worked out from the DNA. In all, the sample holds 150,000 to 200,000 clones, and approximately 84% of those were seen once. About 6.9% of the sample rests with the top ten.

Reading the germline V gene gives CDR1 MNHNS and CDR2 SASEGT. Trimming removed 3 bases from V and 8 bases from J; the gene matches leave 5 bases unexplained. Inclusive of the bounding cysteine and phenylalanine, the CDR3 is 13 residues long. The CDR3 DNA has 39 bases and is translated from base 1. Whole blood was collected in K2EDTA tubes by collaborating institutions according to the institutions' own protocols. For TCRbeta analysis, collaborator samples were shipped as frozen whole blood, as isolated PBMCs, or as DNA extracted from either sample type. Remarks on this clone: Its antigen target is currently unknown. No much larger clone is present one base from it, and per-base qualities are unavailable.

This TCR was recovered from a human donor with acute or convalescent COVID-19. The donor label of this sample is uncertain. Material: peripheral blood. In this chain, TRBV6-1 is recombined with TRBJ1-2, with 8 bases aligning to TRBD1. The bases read TGTGCCAGCAGTGAGGACAGGGTGAACGGCTACACCTTC. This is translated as CASSEDRVNGYTF.